The rows below give T cell receptor beta chains drawn from one sample of a study of T cells after yellow fever vaccination. TCRdb used MiXCR to reprocess the 5' RACE reads, holding one entry per CDR3 protein. This table has approximately 610,000 distinct CDR3 sequences, roughly a sixth appearing once. The sequenced sample was PBMCs, obtained 5 days after the first yellow fever vaccination. The receptors come from a man aged 18 to 30 who received the YFV17D yellow fever vaccine. Both conserved end residues are part of each CDR3. A D gene is named only where the DNA matches it firmly. The size field is filled for only some rows; it gives once, few, many or a size class.

D gene,J gene,V gene,clone size,CDR3 protein,CDR3 DNA
TRBD2,TRBJ2-5,TRBV5-1,.,CASSWGLAGETQYF,TGCGCCAGCAGCTGGGGACTAGCTGGAGAGACCCAGTACTTC
.,TRBJ2-1,TRBV5-5,few,CASSFGRGVYNEQFF,TGTGCCAGCAGCTTTGGCAGGGGGGTTTACAATGAGCAGTTCTTC
.,TRBJ1-1,TRBV5-6,many,CASPGTGNTEAFF,TGTGCCAGCCCTGGGACGGGGAACACTGAAGCTTTCTTT
TRBD1,TRBJ1-6,TRBV20-1,.,CSATSDRDVSYNSPLHF,TGCAGTGCAACGTCCGACAGGGACGTCTCCTATAATTCACCCCTCCACTTT
.,TRBJ1-1,TRBV3-1,.,CASRFSLRGTEAFF,TGTGCCAGCAGATTTTCCTTGAGGGGCACTGAAGCTTTCTTT
TRBD1,TRBJ2-3,TRBV4-1,.,CASSQGRGKSSTDTQYF,TGCGCCAGCAGCCAAGGCAGGGGGAAATCTAGCACAGATACGCAGTATTTT
.,TRBJ1-4,TRBV6-5,.,CASSYYTAGKEKLFF,TGTGCCAGCAGTTACTATACGGCCGGGAAGGAAAAACTGTTTTTT
.,TRBJ1-6,TRBV5-1,.,CASSLGGVSDSPLHF,TGCGCCAGCAGCTTGGGGGGGGTATCTGACTCACCCCTCCACTTT
.,TRBJ2-5,TRBV6-5,few,CASSYGTKAVRQYF,TGTGCCAGCAGTTATGGGACAAAAGCAGTACGGCAGTACTTC
.,TRBJ2-3,TRBV6-5,few,CASSYGASDTQYF,TGTGCCAGCAGTTACGGCGCCTCAGATACGCAGTATTTT
TRBD2,TRBJ2-5,TRBV12-3/TRBV12-4,.,CASRGGTSGGAWETQYF,TGTGCCAGCAGGGGTGGGACTAGCGGGGGGGCCTGGGAGACCCAGTACTTC
.,TRBJ1-5,TRBV7-8,many,CASSGGGQNSNQPQHF,TGTGCCAGCAGCGGGGGAGGACAGAATAGCAATCAGCCCCAGCATTTT
TRBD1,TRBJ1-1,TRBV29-1,.,CSVTGDDTEAFF,TGCAGCGTGACAGGGGATGACACTGAAGCTTTCTTT
.,TRBJ2-2,TRBV7-9,.,CASSLGDLGVLGELFF,TGTGCCAGCAGCTTAGGGGACCTCGGGGTCCTCGGGGAGCTGTTTTTT
.,TRBJ2-5,TRBV7-2,few,CASSLAAGRRETQYF,TGTGCCAGCAGCTTAGCAGCGGGTAGGAGAGAGACCCAGTACTTC
.,TRBJ2-7,TRBV5-1,.,CASSLNTGSSYEQYF,TGCGCCAGCAGCTTGAATACGGGGAGCTCCTACGAGCAGTACTTC
.,TRBJ2-2,TRBV5-4,.,CASRRGSNTGELFF,TGTGCCAGCAGGAGGGGCTCGAACACCGGGGAGCTGTTTTTT
.,TRBJ1-5,TRBV6-1,.,CASSQAGQSYQPQHF,TGTGCCAGCAGTCAAGCGGGCCAATCTTATCAGCCCCAGCATTTT
TRBD1,TRBJ2-1,TRBV28,.,CASSRPDRGRLNEQFF,TGTGCCAGCAGCCGACCCGACAGGGGAAGATTGAATGAGCAGTTCTTC
TRBD2,TRBJ2-3,TRBV11-2,.,CASSGEGSDTQYF,TGTGCCAGCAGTGGGGAGGGGTCAGATACGCAGTATTTT
TRBD1,TRBJ1-1,TRBV7-9,few,CASRLDRGGTEAFF,TGTGCCAGCAGGCTAGACAGGGGCGGCACTGAAGCTTTCTTT
.,TRBJ2-1,TRBV7-9,.,CASSLGQGQYNEQFF,TGTGCCAGCAGCCTAGGACAAGGGCAGTACAATGAGCAGTTCTTC
.,TRBJ1-1,TRBV6-2/TRBV6-3,.,CASSYRLLAEAFF,TGTGCCAGCAGTTACCGGTTGTTGGCTGAAGCTTTCTTT
.,TRBJ2-7,TRBV28,.,CASLSQSYEQYF,TGTGCCAGCCTTTCGCAATCCTACGAGCAGTACTTC
TRBD1,TRBJ1-5,TRBV5-1,.,CASSYTGGNNQPQHF,TGCGCCAGCAGCTATACAGGGGGCAATAATCAGCCCCAGCATTTT
.,TRBJ2-7,TRBV7-2,once,CASSLVSGPYEQYF,TGTGCCAGCAGCTTAGTAAGTGGGCCGTACGAGCAGTACTTC
.,TRBJ1-1,TRBV28,few,CASSRDWGGGNTEAFF,TGTGCCAGCAGTCGCGATTGGGGGGGCGGGAACACTGAAGCTTTCTTT
TRBD1,TRBJ2-1,TRBV27,few,CASRGRGLSYNEQFF,TGTGCCAGCAGGGGCAGGGGGCTATCCTACAATGAGCAGTTCTTC
.,TRBJ2-1,TRBV4-1,few,CASSLLGSGYNEQFF,TGCGCCAGCAGCCTCCTCGGCTCGGGGTACAATGAGCAGTTCTTC